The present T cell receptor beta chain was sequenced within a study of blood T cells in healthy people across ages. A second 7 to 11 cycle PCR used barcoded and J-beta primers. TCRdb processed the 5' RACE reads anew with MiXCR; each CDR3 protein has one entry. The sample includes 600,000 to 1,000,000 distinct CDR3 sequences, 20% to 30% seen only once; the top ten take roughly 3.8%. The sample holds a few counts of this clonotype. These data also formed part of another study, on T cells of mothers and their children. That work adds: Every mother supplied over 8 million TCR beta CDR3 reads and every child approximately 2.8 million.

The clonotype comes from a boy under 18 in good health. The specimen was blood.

CDR3 sequence: CASSLAQTGSYEQYF. The CDR3 DNA reads as TGTGCCAGCAGTTTAGCCCAGACAGGGTCCTACGAGCAGTACTTC. This chain connects TRBV28 to TRBJ2-5, with 7 positions matching TRBD1. The J call could be wrong; TRBJ2-7 is a better fit for the DNA end. The length of the CDR3 is 15 residues. Looked up from germline, CDR1 is MDHEN and CDR2 is SYDVKM.